The following is a T cell receptor (beta chain) sequence with its context. Germline V gene data show CDR1 as LGHNA and CDR2 as YNFKEQ. CDR3 length equals 15 residues. V shed 4 bases, J shed 5 bases, and the junction held 5 bases outside the gene matches. Original processing methods: It was from reference gene primer amplification that nucleated cell counts were estimated. Using immunoSEQ multiplex PCR, the repertoire was profiled, and TCRdb retains in-frame clones only, with some absent. That table is the source of V, J and clone size, and D and trimming were worked out from the DNA. The sample shows more than 110,000 clones, around 87% of them seen only once. The data were obtained in a study of blood T cell repertoires in COVID-19. Turning to the study itself: Acute and convalescent COVID-19 specimens originated in the United States, Italy and Spain. T cells, B-cell-depleted T cells, or PBMCs supplied cDNA or gDNA.

This receptor was taken from a human donor in a cohort sampled during active COVID-19. The genes are TRBV4-2 and TRBJ2-7; 13 positions match TRBD2. The sample was peripheral blood. CDR3 residues: CASSLGTSGTDEQYF. The CDR3 coding sequence is TGTGCCAGCAGCCTCGGGACTAGCGGGACAGACGAGCAGTACTTC.